The 29 T cell receptor beta chains given below trace back to one sample, sequenced in a study of T cells in narcolepsy. Only in-frame clones appear in the TCRdb table, and some are missing; sequencing was by immunoSEQ multiplex PCR. There are about 35,000 clones in the sample; around 80% occur only once, and around 1% lies in the top ten. Sequencing was performed on memory (CD45RA-) CD4+ T cells from blood. The receptors derive from a human donor in good health.

V and J are TRBV6-1 and TRBJ1-2; D call uncertain. This CDR3 comprises 14 residues. The V end lost 2 bases, the J end lost 4 bases, and 11 bases lay between the germline ends. Germline V gene data show CDR1 as MNHNS and CDR2 as SASEGT. In nucleotides, the CDR3 is TGTGCCAGCAGTGAATCGGGTCAATTCTATGGCTACACCTTC. The encoded protein is CASSESGQFYGYTF.

This chain joins TRBV12-5 and TRBJ2-1; 10 bases match TRBD1. This CDR3 contains 23 residues. Per germline, CDR1 LGHNT and CDR2 FRNRAP. Unmatched junction bases numbered 25, after V lost 1 base and J lost 4 bases. Here the CDR3 DNA reads TGTGCTAGTGGTTTGGCCCGAAATCCGGGACAGGGGATCGGGGAGGGATGGTACAATGAGCAGTTCTTC. It specifies CASGLARNPGQGIGEGWYNEQFF. Complete variable domain (other parts from reference TRBV12-5 and TRBJ2-1): DARVTQTPRHKVTEMGQEVTMRCQPILGHNTVFWYRQTMMQGLELLAYFRNRAPLDDSGMPKDRFSAEMPDATLATLKIQPSEPRDSAVYFCASGLARNPGQGIGEGWYNEQFFGPGTRLTVL.

This clone occurred once. The chain is built from TRBV19 and TRBJ1-1, with TRBD1 as a possible D gene (6 bases). CDR1 and CDR2 (germline): LNHDA, SQIVND (reference sequence). Trimming pared 0 bases from V and 10 bases from J, leaving 24 bases between. This CDR3 has 17 residues. The DNA of the CDR3 is TGTGCCAGTAGTATAGATTTAAGAGCTTTGGGGGCGCGGGGAGCTTTCTTT. Protein product: CASSIDLRALGARGAFF.

This clone has a single count. Here the CDR3 DNA reads TGTGCCAGTAGTACCCGTCAGGGAGGTGAGCAGTTCTTC. As protein: CASSTRQGGEQFF. This sequence joins TRBV19 and TRBJ2-1; the D gene is possibly TRBD2 (6 bases). The CDR3 has 13 residues. V was shortened by 4 bases and J by 9 bases, with 13 bases between the two germline ends. From germline, CDR1 is LNHDA and CDR2 SQIVND (reference sequence).

The V and J genes are TRBV11-3 and TRBJ2-1; 7 bases are a match to TRBD2. V lost 1 base to trimming and J lost 10 bases; unmatched junction nucleotides: 19. Germline CDR1 and CDR2: SGHNT and YENEEA. The CDR3 length is 18 residues. CDR3 region: CASSLVSRSSGPRTEQFF. The CDR3 coding sequence is TGTGCCAGCAGCTTAGTCAGTCGGTCTAGCGGTCCGCGAACGGAGCAGTTCTTC.

V is TRBV6-5 and J is TRBJ2-7; D call uncertain. CDR1 and CDR2 (germline): MNHEY, SVGAGI. The CDR3 spans 14 residues. V was shortened by 2 bases and J by 0 bases, with 8 bases between the two germline ends. CDR3 residues: CASSYAQFSYEQYF. CDR3 bases: TGTGCCAGCAGTTACGCTCAGTTCTCCTACGAGCAGTACTTC.

The chain employs TRBV5-1 and TRBJ2-3, with 9 bases identical to TRBD1. The CDR3 runs 11 residues. V was clipped by 4 bases and J by 13 bases; unmatched bases: 4. From germline, CDR1 is SGHRS and CDR2 YFSETQ. The CDR3 protein is CASSRDRVKYF. In nucleotides, the CDR3 is TGCGCCAGCAGCAGGGACAGGGTTAAGTATTTT.

The chain joins TRBV5-4 to TRBJ2-7, with 9 positions matching TRBD1. Germline CDR1 SGHNT, CDR2 YYREEE (reference sequence). V trimming: 4 bases; J trimming: 6 bases; junction bases outside the gene matches: 8. This CDR3 spans 14 amino acids. CDR3 residues: CASSPDRGTGEQYF. The CDR3 coding sequence is TGTGCCAGCAGCCCGGACAGGGGAACAGGCGAGCAGTACTTC.

This chain joins TRBV28 and TRBJ2-7, with 7 bases fitting TRBD1. Germline V gene sequence: CDR1 MDHEN, CDR2 SYDVKM. This CDR3 has 14 residues. V was pared by 6 bases and J by 4 bases, with 9 bases of the junction left unmatched. For the CDR3, the DNA is TGTGCCAGCAGGTCAGGGGGTTCGACTTACGAGCAGTACTTC. Translated: CASRSGGSTYEQYF. The whole variable domain, remainder taken from reference TRBV28 and TRBJ2-7, is DVKVTQSSRYLVKRTGEKVFLECVQDMDHENMFWYRQDPGLGLRLIYFSYDVKMKEKGDIPEGYSVSREKKERFSLILESASTNQTSMYLCASRSGGSTYEQYFGPGTRLTVT.

The V gene is TRBV20-1, the J gene TRBJ2-7; D may match TRBD1 or TRBD2 (5 bases each). Germline loops: CDR1 DFQATT, CDR2 SNEGSKA (reference sequence). This CDR3 spans 10 amino acids. Between the trimmed V and J ends, which lost 6 bases and 10 bases, there was a span of 13 bases. The CDR3: CSAHHGGQYF. DNA of the CDR3: TGCAGTGCCCACCATGGGGGACAGTACTTC.

V and J are TRBV23-1 and TRBJ2-1; TRBD1 aligns across 8 bases. TRBV23-1 is an ORF for which the function is uncertain. There are 15 residues in the CDR3. After removal of 4 bases from V and 7 bases from J, the junction contained 9 bases not matched to a gene. The CDR3 DNA reads TGCGCCAGCAGTCGGCAGGGGGCCTGGGTGAATGAGCAGTTCTTC. It encodes CASSRQGAWVNEQFF.

The V call is TRBV7-9, the J call TRBJ2-7, with D possibly matching TRBD1 (5 bases). Trimming left V 5 bases short and J 6 bases short, with 14 bases between. Germline V gene data show CDR1 as SEHNR and CDR2 as FQNEAQ (reference sequence). The CDR3 is 13 amino acids. This chain's CDR3 is CASSLIGAGEQYF. Here the CDR3 DNA reads TGTGCCAGCAGCCTCATAGGGGCAGGCGAGCAGTACTTC.

The CDR3 loop reads CASSPGTDGYTF. The CDR3 coding sequence is TGCGCCAGCTCCCCCGGGACCGATGGCTACACCTTC. This sequence joins TRBV10-2 and TRBJ1-2, with D perhaps TRBD1 (5 bases). CDR3 length: 12 amino acids. CDR1 and CDR2 (germline): WSHSY, SAAADI. The V and J ends lost 8 bases and 6 bases respectively, with 13 bases between them.

The rearrangement uses TRBV5-4 and TRBJ2-3, with D hard to call. The V gene's germline CDR1 is SGHNT and CDR2 YYREEE (reference sequence). The CDR3 sequence is 14 residues long. V lost 4 bases and J lost 2, with 11 bases in between. Written as DNA, the CDR3 is TGTGCCAGCAGCCTACCTCTTCTCACAGATACGCAGTATTTT. Translated: CASSLPLLTDTQYF. Together with reference TRBV5-4 and TRBJ2-3, the CDR3 gives the full variable domain: ETGVTQSPTHLIKTRGQQVTLRCSSQSGHNTVSWYQQALGQGPQFIFQYYREEENGRGNFPPRFSGLQFPNYSSELNVNALELDDSALYLCASSLPLLTDTQYFGPGTRLTVL.

This clone has just one count. V and J are TRBV7-2 and TRBJ2-5; 7 nucleotides align to TRBD2. CDR1 is SGHTA and CDR2 is FQGNSA in the germline V gene. V dropped 8 bases and J dropped 2; count of bases not matched to a gene: 11. The CDR3 sequence is 15 residues long. CDR3 sequence reads: CASAARPGGQETQYF. The CDR3 DNA is TGTGCCAGCGCCGCCCGGCCCGGGGGGCAAGAGACCCAGTACTTC.

The chain carries TRBV30 and TRBJ1-2, with unresolved D. V lost 1 base to trimming and J lost 5 bases, with 8 bases between them. This CDR3 has 12 amino acids. CDR1 and CDR2 (germline): GTSNPN, SVGIG (reference sequence). The chain's CDR3 is CAWSAWGYGYTF. CDR3 nucleotides: TGTGCCTGGAGTGCCTGGGGTTATGGCTACACCTTC.

This chain links TRBV20-1 with TRBJ2-7; D call uncertain. From germline, CDR1 is DFQATT and CDR2 SNEGSKA (reference sequence). Trimming took 7 bases from V and 3 from J, leaving 10 bases between them. The CDR3 spans 11 residues. The CDR3 here is CSVDGLYEQYF. For the CDR3, the DNA is TGCAGTGTTGACGGTCTCTACGAGCAGTACTTC.

The chain uses TRBV27 and TRBJ1-1; TRBD1 agrees at 7 bases. Germline CDR1 MNHEY, CDR2 SMNVEV (reference sequence). V gave up 6 bases and J gave up 8 bases; unmatched junction bases: 3. CDR3 length: 11 residues. The CDR3 is CASSQDREAFF. The CDR3 nucleotides read TGTGCCAGCAGCCAGGACAGGGAAGCTTTCTTT.

The CDR3 region is CASSLQGGGNYGYTF. In DNA form, the CDR3 reads TGTGCCAGCAGCTTACAAGGGGGCGGAAACTATGGCTACACCTTC. This chain joins TRBV7-2 and TRBJ1-2; 7 nucleotides align to TRBD1. The germline V gene encodes CDR1 SGHTA and CDR2 FQGNSA. The CDR3 sequence is 15 residues long. V lost 2 bases to trimming and J lost 2 bases; unmatched junction nucleotides: 5.

This rearrangement joins TRBV5-6 to TRBJ1-2, with D possibly being TRBD1 (5 bases). The CDR3 is made up of 14 amino acids. Trimming removed 4 bases from V and 4 bases from J, with 14 bases in between. Germline values: CDR1 SGHDT, CDR2 YYEEEE. The CDR3 DNA is TGTGCCAGCAGCCTAGCCAGGGCCCGCTATGGCTACACCTTC. This codes for CASSLARARYGYTF.

The rearrangement joins TRBV28 to TRBJ1-5; 8 positions match TRBD1. Germline lookup yields CDR1 MDHEN and CDR2 SYDVKM. With V trimmed by 1 base and J by 6 bases, 11 bases remained unmatched. This CDR3 comprises 17 residues. The CDR3 DNA sequence: TGTGCCAGCAGTTTATCAACGGTACAGGGGGTGTTTCAGCCCCAGCATTTT. Translating it yields CASSLSTVQGVFQPQHF. The full variable domain, rest sourced from reference TRBV28 and TRBJ1-5, is DVKVTQSSRYLVKRTGEKVFLECVQDMDHENMFWYRQDPGLGLRLIYFSYDVKMKEKGDIPEGYSVSREKKERFSLILESASTNQTSMYLCASSLSTVQGVFQPQHFGDGTRLSIL.

The V call is TRBV28, the J call TRBJ2-7; D call uncertain. The V gene's germline CDR1 is MDHEN and CDR2 SYDVKM. The CDR3 covers 13 residues. Trimming shortened V by 5 bases and J by 3 bases, and 11 bases separated the two germline ends. The CDR3 DNA sequence: TGTGCCAGCAGTCGACCGTCTAACTACGAGCAGTACTTC. Protein product: CASSRPSNYEQYF.

This rearrangement joins TRBV6-5 to TRBJ2-2, with 8 bases that match TRBD1. The trim removed 2 bases at V and 7 bases at J, leaving 3 bases unmatched. The CDR3 spans 14 residues. Germline CDR1 reads MNHEY; CDR2 reads SVGAGI. The CDR3 loop is CASSYGQGSGELFF. CDR3 bases: TGTGCCAGCAGTTACGGACAGGGAAGCGGGGAGCTGTTTTTT.

The CDR3 region is CASSLERLQGSEQYF. The CDR3 DNA reads TGTGCCAGCAGCTTAGAGCGTCTCCAGGGCTCCGAGCAGTACTTC. The chain is built from TRBV7-3 and TRBJ2-7; tentative D call: TRBD1 (5 bases). Germline loops: CDR1 SGHTA, CDR2 FQGTGA. The CDR3 is 15 amino acids. Trimming shortened V by 2 bases and J by 6 bases, and 17 bases separated the two germline ends.

With respect to this clone: The sample holds other DNA sequences that translate to the same CDR3. The gene calls are TRBV18 and TRBJ2-3; a possible D gene is TRBD1 (5 bases). Germline lookup yields CDR1 KGHSH and CDR2 LQKENI. V was cut by 6 bases and J by 3 bases, with 10 bases left in between. This CDR3 comprises 13 residues. In DNA form, the CDR3 reads TGTGCCAGCTCGTCCAGGGCTACAGATACGCAGTATTTT. It specifies CASSSRATDTQYF.

The CDR3 here is CASSRKGATGELFF. The CDR3 DNA follows: TGTGCCAGCAGCCGGAAGGGGGCGACCGGGGAGCTGTTTTTT. The chain is built from TRBV7-6 and TRBJ2-2; 7 bases fit TRBD1. Trimming at V came to 5 bases and at J to 5 bases, leaving 5 bases not matched to a gene. Germline CDR1 is SGHVS and CDR2 is FNYEAQ. The length of the CDR3 is 14 residues.

V and J are TRBV21-1 and TRBJ1-3. TRBV21-1 is a pseudogene locus. The CDR3 length is 17 residues. CDR3 coding DNA: TGTGCCAGCAGCGAGCTCATAGCTACAAACGCACGAAACACCATATATTTT. Its translation: CASSELIATNARNTIYF.

The V gene is TRBV5-1, the J gene TRBJ2-3; TRBD2 agrees at 7 bases. CDR3 size: 17 residues. Germline-derived CDR1 and CDR2 are SGHRS and YFSETQ. V lost 4 bases, J lost 0 bases, and 11 bases stayed unmatched. Here the CDR3 reads CASSPRGSGYSTDTQYF. The CDR3 bases are TGCGCCAGCAGCCCCCGAGGTAGCGGGTACAGCACAGATACGCAGTATTTT.

The chain employs TRBV27 and TRBJ1-1; D not certain. The CDR3 totals 15 residues. Germline V gene lookup returns CDR1 MNHEY and CDR2 SMNVEV (reference sequence). Trimming stripped 1 base from V and 1 base from J, with 10 bases between. The CDR3 loop reads CASSLYSGRNTEAFF. CDR3 bases: TGTGCCAGCAGTTTATATTCGGGGAGGAACACTGAAGCTTTCTTT.